Included here is one T cell receptor beta chain sequence, with context. Its antigen is currently unknown. Researchers ran the PCR with 60 Vbeta and 13 Jbeta primers. Source study methods: Later reanalysis found about 78 million unique TCR beta chains, around 10 million of them shared. TCRdb's copy holds only in-frame clones and misses some; the assay was immunoSEQ multiplex PCR. V and J calls and clone size come straight from that table; D and trimming were deduced from the DNA. The sample records 90,000 to 120,000 clones, more than 70% being singletons. These data come from a study of cytomegalovirus exposure and HLA in healthy donors. Study results and caveats: For cytomegalovirus status, the classifier reportedly gave diagnoses with high specificity and sensitivity. In a later analysis, productive TCRs from donors in an Asian-associated ancestry cluster reportedly carried fewer N-insertions than the cohort mean. Most of the CMV-associated TCR beta chains (in a later analysis) appeared to be HLA-restricted.

The V and J ends lost 2 bases and 9 bases respectively, with 11 bases between them. This CDR3 spans 14 amino acids. The V gene's germline CDR1 is SGHAT and CDR2 FQNNGV. The clonotype comes from a man between 18 and 29 years old in good health and CMV-seronegative. Sequenced material: PBMCs. V gene TRBV11-2 combines with J gene TRBJ1-6, with a weak D call TRBD1 (6 bases). The CDR3 sequence is CASSLKGGGSPLHF. CDR3 coding DNA: TGTGCCAGCAGCTTAAAAGGGGGGGGTTCACCCCTCCACTTT.